The text below deals with one T cell receptor (beta chain). J was trimmed by 6 bases and V by 4 bases; bases with no gene match: 10. The CDR3 sequence is 14 residues long. Germline loops: CDR1 SQVTM, CDR2 ANQGSEA. This specimen belongs to a study of T-cell memory formation after mild COVID-19. From the 5' RACE reads, TCRdb called clonotypes with MiXCR, one entry per CDR3 protein. The sample gives roughly 610,000 distinct CDR3 sequences, around 16% of which show up once; roughly 8% is in the top ten. The chain employs TRBV29-1 and TRBJ2-7, with 9 bases that match TRBD1. This clonotype was sampled from an adult woman who had mild COVID-19 (a few samples of this study predate the infection). Cell type and time point are not known. Material: PBMCs or a T cell subset sorted from them (not recorded which). CDR3 in amino acids: CSVAWGQGRSEQYF. CDR3 DNA: TGCAGCGTTGCTTGGGGACAGGGTCGGTCCGAGCAGTACTTC.